This entry concerns a single T cell receptor (beta chain). Its cognate antigen is unknown. Trimming cost V 3 bases and J 0 bases, with 18 bases left between them. The germline V gene has CDR1 SGHRS and CDR2 YFSETQ. CDR3 length: 17 residues. This specimen belongs to a study of graft-versus-host responses after intestinal transplantation. The overall study: Recipients had transplants, and these were multivisceral, liver-intestinal, or isolated intestinal. Study-wide results and limits: Circulating GvH clone levels at their peak were associated with HvG declines (early post-transplant). Detection of GvH clones occurred in recipient marrow, and some had their first appearance in ileum or blood. Those patients showing graft-donor T cell macrochimerism displayed high graft-versus-host to host-versus-graft clonal ratios in allografts.

Clones were sequenced by immunoSEQ multiplex PCR, and TCRdb holds only the in-frame ones, with some missing. Among about 89,000 clones listed, roughly 91% were seen once. The chain has TRBV5-1 and TRBJ1-1; D may be TRBD1 (6 bases). This receptor was taken from a human donor who received an intestinal transplant. Sequenced material: unstimulated CD4+ T cells sorted from spleen or lymph node cells, taken before intestinal transplant. The chain's CDR3 is CASSSTGQIFMNTEAFF. The DNA of the CDR3 is TGCGCCAGCAGCTCGACTGGACAGATCTTCATGAACACTGAAGCTTTCTTT.